Following are 14 T cell receptor beta chains from one sample sequenced in a study of identical twins. TCRdb re-called the 5' RACE reads through MiXCR, storing one row per CDR3 protein. The sample consists of 700,000 or so distinct CDR3 sequences, around 8.3% of them appearing once. These same data were also listed under a study on yellow fever vaccine responses in identical twins.

The material sequenced was PBMCs. The source is a woman aged 18 to 35 in good health.

The V call is TRBV11-2, the J call TRBJ2-2; D may correspond to TRBD1 or TRBD2 (5 bases each). V was pared by 0 bases and J by 11 bases, with 13 bases between. CDR1 is SGHAT, CDR2 FQNNGV, per germline. The CDR3 contains 14 residues. DNA of the CDR3: TGTGCCAGCAGCTTAGATAGAGGGGTGGTTGAGCTGTTTTTT. It yields the protein CASSLDRGVVELFF.

This clonotype was detected only a few times. This rearrangement joins TRBV4-3 to TRBJ2-5, with D hard to call. Germline CDR1 is LGHNA and CDR2 is YSLEER. The CDR3 has 12 amino acids. Trimming pared 0 bases from V and 7 bases from J, leaving 6 bases between. In nucleotides, the CDR3 is TGCGCCAGCAGCCAAGATCATGGGACCCAGTACTTC. It is translated as CASSQDHGTQYF.

This clonotype has only a few counts. The V gene is TRBV28, the J gene TRBJ2-7; the match to TRBD1 covers 7 bases. The CDR3 is 14 residues long. The germline gives CDR1 MDHEN, CDR2 SYDVKM. After removal of 5 bases from V and 3 bases from J, the junction contained 7 bases not matched to a gene. The CDR3 region is CASSPTGKNYEQYF. CDR3 sequence (DNA): TGTGCCAGCAGTCCGACAGGGAAAAACTACGAGCAGTACTTC.

Regarding this clonotype: The junction departs from the called germline gene at one end, perhaps through a read error. The chain joins TRBV11-2 to TRBJ2-7, with 8 positions matching TRBD2. Germline lookup yields CDR1 SGHAT and CDR2 FQNNGV. This CDR3 contains 15 residues. CDR3: CASSLDTSGNYEQYF. The CDR3 nucleotides read TGTGCCAGCAGCCTAGATACTAGCGGCAATTACGAGCAGTACTTC.

This clonotype was detected ten times or more. This chain uses TRBV4-3 with TRBJ1-1; no clear D. V lost 1 base, J lost 2 bases, and 11 bases lay in between. This CDR3 has 15 residues. The germline V gene has CDR1 LGHNA and CDR2 YSLEER. CDR3 in amino acids: CASSQVVGLNTEAFF. The CDR3 nucleotides read TGCGCCAGCAGCCAAGTTGTGGGTCTAAACACTGAAGCTTTCTTT.

V and J are TRBV7-9 and TRBJ2-2, with D unresolved. The germline V gene has CDR1 SEHNR and CDR2 FQNEAQ (reference sequence). V was clipped by 6 bases and J by 3 bases, with 17 bases between them. The length of the CDR3 is 16 residues. Here the CDR3 reads CASRDRVSKDTGELFF. For the CDR3, the DNA is TGTGCCAGCAGGGACCGGGTGAGCAAGGACACCGGGGAGCTGTTTTTT. The variable domain in full, with the rest retrieved from reference TRBV7-9 and TRBJ2-2, is DTGVSQNPRHKITKRGQNVTFRCDPISEHNRLYWYRQTLGQGPEFLTYFQNEAQLEKSRLLSDRFSAERPKGSFSTLEIQRTEQGDSAMYLCASRDRVSKDTGELFFGEGSRLTVL.

This clonotype was observed at least ten times. The chain is built from TRBV28 and TRBJ1-1; 8 bases map to TRBD1. This CDR3 region has 16 residues. The germline gives CDR1 MDHEN, CDR2 SYDVKM. The trim removed 6 bases at V and 1 base at J, leaving 10 bases unmatched. Here the CDR3 reads CASSPWTGTPNTEAFF. CDR3 coding DNA: TGTGCCAGCAGCCCCTGGACAGGGACACCGAACACTGAAGCTTTCTTT. The full variable domain, with the rest looked up from reference TRBV28 and TRBJ1-1, is DVKVTQSSRYLVKRTGEKVFLECVQDMDHENMFWYRQDPGLGLRLIYFSYDVKMKEKGDIPEGYSVSREKKERFSLILESASTNQTSMYLCASSPWTGTPNTEAFFGQGTRLTVV.

This clonotype was counted a few times. The chain is built from TRBV19 and TRBJ1-1; D might be TRBD1 (5 bases). V was shortened by 5 bases and J by 1 base, with 11 bases between the two germline ends. This CDR3 region has 14 residues. In germline, CDR1 is LNHDA, CDR2 SQIVND (reference sequence). This CDR3 reads CASSSEGRNTEAFF. DNA for the CDR3: TGTGCCAGTAGTTCTGAGGGGAGGAACACTGAAGCTTTCTTT.

The chain uses TRBV20-1 and TRBJ2-1, with 14 bases fitting TRBD2. This CDR3 has 18 amino acids. From germline, CDR1 is DFQATT and CDR2 SNEGSKA (reference sequence). Losses at the gene ends were 5 bases for V and 4 bases for J; bases not matched to a gene: 13. The CDR3: CSARGTSGSPGGYNEQFF. The CDR3, as DNA: TGCAGTGCTCGTGGGACTAGCGGGAGTCCCGGGGGGTACAATGAGCAGTTCTTC.

This sequence joins TRBV11-1 and TRBJ2-7; D is undetermined. This CDR3 has 19 amino acids. V was cut by 5 bases and J by 1 base, with 27 bases left in between. Germline CDR1 reads SGHAT; CDR2 reads FQDESV (reference sequence). CDR3 sequence (DNA): TGTGCCAGCAGCCCAAGGTCCTGGGTTACACAACTGGAATCCTACGAGCAGTACTTC. Translation gives CASSPRSWVTQLESYEQYF.

The chain has TRBV7-9 and TRBJ2-5; D ambiguous. Germline CDR1 and CDR2: SEHNR and FQNEAQ (reference sequence). V was cut by 6 bases and J by 2 bases, with 13 bases left in between. The CDR3 runs 14 residues. The CDR3 region has the DNA TGTGCCAGCAGAGGACGGAATGGTCAAGAGACCCAGTACTTC. It is translated as CASRGRNGQETQYF.

The chain has TRBV12-5 and TRBJ2-5; the match to TRBD1 covers 10 bases. The CDR3 sequence is 14 residues long. The V and J ends lost 1 base and 5 bases, in that order; junction bases with no gene match: 1. CDR1 is LGHNT, CDR2 FRNRAP, per germline. The CDR3 coding sequence is TGTGCTAGTGGTTTGGGGACAGGGGGGGAGACCCAGTACTTC. It encodes CASGLGTGGETQYF.

V usage is TRBV18 and J usage is TRBJ2-2; tentatively, D is TRBD2 (5 bases). CDR1 is KGHSH, CDR2 LQKENI, per germline. The V end was cut by 1 base, the J end by 0 bases, with 18 bases between. The CDR3 consists of 19 residues. CDR3 sequence reads: CASSPLAQTSAANTGELFF. In DNA form, the CDR3 reads TGTGCCAGCTCACCACTAGCCCAAACTAGTGCAGCGAACACCGGGGAGCTGTTTTTT.

The rearrangement joins TRBV3-1 to TRBJ1-6; D is unclear. The CDR3 covers 14 residues. V lost 0 bases and J lost 6, with 6 bases in between. Germline CDR1 LGHDT, CDR2 YNNKEL (reference sequence). Here the CDR3 reads CASSQDLLNSPLHF. CDR3 in DNA: TGTGCCAGCAGCCAAGATCTGCTTAATTCACCCCTCCACTTT.